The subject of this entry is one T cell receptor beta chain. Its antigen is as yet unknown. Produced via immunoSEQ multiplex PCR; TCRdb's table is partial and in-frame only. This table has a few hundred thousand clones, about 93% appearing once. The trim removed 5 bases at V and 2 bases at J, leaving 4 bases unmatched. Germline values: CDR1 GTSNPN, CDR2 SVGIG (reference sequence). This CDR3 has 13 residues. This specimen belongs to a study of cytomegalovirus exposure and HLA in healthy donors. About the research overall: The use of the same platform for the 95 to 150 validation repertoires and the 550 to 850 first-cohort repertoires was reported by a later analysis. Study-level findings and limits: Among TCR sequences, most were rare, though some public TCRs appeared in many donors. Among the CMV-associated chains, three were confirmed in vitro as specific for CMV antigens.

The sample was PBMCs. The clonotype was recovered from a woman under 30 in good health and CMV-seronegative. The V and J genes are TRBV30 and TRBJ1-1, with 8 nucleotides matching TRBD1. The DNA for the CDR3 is TGTGCCTGGTGGACAGGGACTAACACTGAAGCTTTCTTT. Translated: CAWWTGTNTEAFF.